These T cell receptor beta chains were read from a single sample in a study of T cells after yellow fever vaccination. TCRdb ran MiXCR on the 5' RACE reads and lists one entry per CDR3 protein. The table includes approximately 110,000 distinct CDR3 sequences, 7.5% to 9.5% detected once. Specimen: CD8+ T cells sorted from PBMCs, collected 45 days after the yellow fever booster vaccination. The receptor source for this set is a man aged 25 to 40 who received the YFV17D yellow fever vaccine. Both conserved end residues are part of each CDR3. A D gene is named only where the DNA matches it firmly. Clone size is given for some rows only: seen once, a few or many times, or a class if the clone is expanded.

v_call: TRBV4-1; d_call: TRBD2; j_call: TRBJ2-2; clone_size: few; cdr3_aa: CASSQELAGPTGELFF; cdr3_nt: TGCGCCAGCAGCCAAGAACTAGCGGGACCCACCGGGGAGCTGTTTTTT
v_call: TRBV25-1; d_call: NA; j_call: TRBJ2-7; clone_size: NA; cdr3_aa: CASSDLRLPYEQYF; cdr3_nt: TGTGCCAGCAGTGACCTCAGACTACCGTACGAGCAGTACTTC
v_call: TRBV10-3; d_call: TRBD2; j_call: TRBJ2-1; clone_size: many; cdr3_aa: CAISDPAGGQNEQFF; cdr3_nt: TGTGCCATCAGTGATCCGGCGGGAGGGCAGAATGAGCAGTTCTTC
v_call: TRBV20-1; d_call: NA; j_call: TRBJ2-3; clone_size: many; cdr3_aa: CSARGLARGAITDTQYF; cdr3_nt: TGCAGTGCTAGAGGGTTAGCCAGGGGGGCAATCACAGATACGCAGTATTTT
v_call: TRBV9; d_call: NA; j_call: TRBJ2-7; clone_size: many; cdr3_aa: CASSVGLLSSYEQYF; cdr3_nt: TGTGCCAGCAGCGTAGGTCTGCTCAGCTCCTACGAGCAGTACTTC
v_call: TRBV7-6; d_call: TRBD2; j_call: TRBJ2-3; clone_size: many; cdr3_aa: CASSPRRGEGLATDTQYF; cdr3_nt: TGTGCCAGCAGCCCCCGCCGAGGTGAGGGACTAGCCACAGATACGCAGTATTTT
v_call: TRBV7-8; d_call: NA; j_call: TRBJ1-2; clone_size: many; cdr3_aa: CASSEDGTSYYGYTF; cdr3_nt: TGTGCCAGCAGCGAAGACGGGACTTCTTACTATGGCTACACCTTC
v_call: TRBV2; d_call: NA; j_call: TRBJ2-7; clone_size: many; cdr3_aa: CASKGIGRVYEQYF; cdr3_nt: TGTGCCAGCAAAGGGATAGGCAGGGTCTACGAGCAGTACTTC
v_call: TRBV29-1; d_call: TRBD2; j_call: TRBJ2-7; clone_size: many; cdr3_aa: CSVVAGAYEQYF; cdr3_nt: TGCAGCGTTGTAGCGGGAGCCTACGAGCAGTACTTC
v_call: TRBV7-6; d_call: TRBD2; j_call: TRBJ2-3; clone_size: many; cdr3_aa: CASSLVGGELTDTQYF; cdr3_nt: TGTGCCAGCAGCTTAGTTGGGGGGGAGCTAACAGATACGCAGTATTTT
v_call: TRBV7-9; d_call: TRBD1; j_call: TRBJ2-1; clone_size: few; cdr3_aa: CASSLTGTGVPARNEQFF; cdr3_nt: TGTGCCAGCAGCTTAACTGGGACAGGGGTCCCGGCGAGGAATGAGCAGTTCTTC
v_call: TRBV7-2; d_call: TRBD2; j_call: TRBJ2-1; clone_size: many; cdr3_aa: CASMLAGGPNEQFF; cdr3_nt: TGTGCCAGCATGCTAGCGGGAGGGCCAAATGAGCAGTTCTTC
v_call: TRBV7-6; d_call: TRBD2; j_call: TRBJ2-7; clone_size: few; cdr3_aa: CASSPWTSAYEQYF; cdr3_nt: TGTGCCAGCAGCCCCTGGACTAGCGCTTACGAGCAGTACTTC
v_call: TRBV5-4; d_call: NA; j_call: TRBJ2-4; clone_size: few; cdr3_aa: CASSPDDNIQYF; cdr3_nt: TGTGCCAGCAGCCCAGATGATAACATTCAGTACTTC
v_call: TRBV29-1; d_call: NA; j_call: TRBJ2-7; clone_size: many; cdr3_aa: CSVEGGALFEQYF; cdr3_nt: TGCAGCGTTGAGGGTGGGGCTCTATTCGAGCAGTACTTC
v_call: TRBV6-2/TRBV6-3; d_call: NA; j_call: TRBJ2-7; clone_size: many; cdr3_aa: CASSYPGQEQYF; cdr3_nt: TGTGCCAGCAGTTACCCAGGACAAGAGCAGTACTTC
v_call: TRBV5-4; d_call: TRBD2; j_call: TRBJ2-1; clone_size: few; cdr3_aa: CASSLVSAGEYNEQFF; cdr3_nt: TGTGCCAGCAGCTTGGTTTCGGCGGGAGAGTACAATGAGCAGTTCTTC
v_call: TRBV11-2; d_call: NA; j_call: TRBJ2-7; clone_size: few; cdr3_aa: CASNIGPGPREQYF; cdr3_nt: TGTGCCAGCAACATAGGGCCAGGGCCGAGGGAGCAGTACTTC
v_call: TRBV6-4; d_call: TRBD2; j_call: TRBJ2-1; clone_size: few; cdr3_aa: CASSETLAGGDEQFF; cdr3_nt: TGTGCCAGCAGTGAAACCCTAGCGGGCGGGGATGAGCAGTTCTTC
v_call: TRBV4-3; d_call: NA; j_call: TRBJ2-5; clone_size: many; cdr3_aa: CASSQGWEDVQETQYF; cdr3_nt: TGCGCCAGCAGCCAAGGATGGGAGGACGTCCAAGAGACCCAGTACTTC
v_call: TRBV2; d_call: TRBD1; j_call: TRBJ2-4; clone_size: many; cdr3_aa: CASGGQYIQYF; cdr3_nt: TGTGCCAGTGGGGGACAGTACATTCAGTACTTC
v_call: TRBV11-2; d_call: NA; j_call: TRBJ2-1; clone_size: NA; cdr3_aa: CASSFDREEQFF; cdr3_nt: TGTGCCAGCAGCTTTGACCGTGAGGAGCAGTTCTTC
v_call: TRBV29-1; d_call: TRBD1; j_call: TRBJ1-4; clone_size: many; cdr3_aa: CSVETGTGIEKLFF; cdr3_nt: TGCAGCGTTGAAACAGGGACAGGGATTGAAAAACTGTTTTTT
v_call: TRBV6-2/TRBV6-3; d_call: TRBD2; j_call: TRBJ2-1; clone_size: many; cdr3_aa: CASSLTSGGGNEQFF; cdr3_nt: TGTGCCAGCAGCTTGACTAGCGGAGGGGGGAATGAGCAGTTCTTC
v_call: TRBV21-1; d_call: NA; j_call: TRBJ2-5; clone_size: many; cdr3_aa: CASSIFQWETQYF; cdr3_nt: TGTGCCAGCAGCATCTTCCAGTGGGAGACCCAGTACTTC
v_call: TRBV6-6; d_call: NA; j_call: TRBJ2-2; clone_size: many; cdr3_aa: CASTQYITGELFF; cdr3_nt: TGTGCCAGCACCCAGTATATTACCGGGGAGCTGTTTTTT
v_call: TRBV21-1; d_call: NA; j_call: TRBJ2-7; clone_size: few; cdr3_aa: CASSKVQARSYEQYF; cdr3_nt: TGTGCCAGCAGCAAAGTTCAAGCTAGGTCCTACGAGCAGTACTTC
v_call: TRBV5-1; d_call: NA; j_call: TRBJ2-7; clone_size: many; cdr3_aa: CASRNRGSSVTEQYF; cdr3_nt: TGCGCCAGCCGCAATCGTGGGAGCAGTGTTACGGAGCAGTACTTC
v_call: TRBV12-3/TRBV12-4; d_call: TRBD2; j_call: TRBJ2-5; clone_size: many; cdr3_aa: CASSLAGGLQETQYF; cdr3_nt: TGTGCCAGCAGCTTAGCGGGAGGGCTGCAAGAGACCCAGTACTTC
v_call: TRBV2; d_call: NA; j_call: TRBJ2-3; clone_size: many; cdr3_aa: CASSLAGTTTSSTDTQYF; cdr3_nt: TGTGCCAGCAGTCTCGCCGGGACAACCACTTCTAGCACAGATACGCAGTATTTT
v_call: TRBV15; d_call: TRBD1; j_call: TRBJ2-2; clone_size: many; cdr3_aa: CATRPTGGMSNTGELFF; cdr3_nt: TGTGCCACCAGACCGACAGGGGGCATGTCGAACACCGGGGAGCTGTTTTTT
v_call: TRBV29-1; d_call: TRBD1; j_call: TRBJ2-3; clone_size: many; cdr3_aa: CSGLGQGVEADTQYF; cdr3_nt: TGCAGCGGCCTCGGCCAGGGGGTAGAAGCAGATACGCAGTATTTT
v_call: TRBV11-2; d_call: NA; j_call: TRBJ2-1; clone_size: NA; cdr3_aa: CASSPSWSGEQFF; cdr3_nt: TGTGCCAGCAGCCCCTCTTGGTCGGGTGAGCAGTTCTTC
v_call: TRBV19; d_call: NA; j_call: TRBJ1-2; clone_size: NA; cdr3_aa: CASSIDDQKRVYGYTF; cdr3_nt: TGTGCCAGTAGTATAGATGATCAGAAAAGGGTCTATGGCTACACCTTC
v_call: TRBV4-3; d_call: NA; j_call: TRBJ2-2; clone_size: many; cdr3_aa: CASSPGDTGELFF; cdr3_nt: TGCGCCAGCAGCCCGGGGGACACCGGGGAGCTGTTTTTT
v_call: TRBV29-1; d_call: NA; j_call: TRBJ2-1; clone_size: many; cdr3_aa: CSVEGKVVGQESSYNEQFF; cdr3_nt: TGCAGCGTTGAAGGGAAGGTGGTGGGCCAAGAAAGCTCCTACAATGAGCAGTTCTTC
v_call: TRBV28; d_call: NA; j_call: TRBJ2-1; clone_size: many; cdr3_aa: CASSFSHRDEQFF; cdr3_nt: TGTGCCAGCAGTTTTTCTCATAGGGATGAGCAGTTCTTC
v_call: TRBV7-6; d_call: TRBD2; j_call: TRBJ2-2; clone_size: few; cdr3_aa: CASSPLREGPTGELFF; cdr3_nt: TGTGCCAGCAGCCCCCTGCGGGAGGGCCCCACCGGGGAGCTGTTTTTT
v_call: TRBV4-2; d_call: TRBD2; j_call: TRBJ2-7; clone_size: many; cdr3_aa: CASSQEVVTSGVYEQYF; cdr3_nt: TGTGCCAGCAGCCAAGAGGTAGTCACTAGCGGCGTCTACGAGCAGTACTTC
v_call: TRBV6-5; d_call: TRBD1; j_call: TRBJ2-5; clone_size: few; cdr3_aa: CASMPPGQGGQETQYF; cdr3_nt: TGTGCCAGCATGCCCCCAGGACAGGGGGGACAAGAGACCCAGTACTTC
v_call: TRBV19; d_call: TRBD2; j_call: TRBJ2-1; clone_size: NA; cdr3_aa: CASKGLAAANEQFF; cdr3_nt: TGTGCCAGTAAAGGACTAGCGGCAGCCAATGAGCAGTTCTTC
v_call: TRBV15; d_call: NA; j_call: TRBJ1-2; clone_size: NA; cdr3_aa: CATSREYKEEDGYGYTF; cdr3_nt: TGTGCCACCAGCAGAGAATATAAGGAGGAGGACGGCTATGGCTACACCTTC
v_call: TRBV6-5; d_call: NA; j_call: TRBJ1-5; clone_size: many; cdr3_aa: CASSPISGNQPQHF; cdr3_nt: TGTGCCAGCAGTCCCATCTCAGGGAATCAGCCCCAGCATTTT
v_call: TRBV27; d_call: NA; j_call: TRBJ2-1; clone_size: many; cdr3_aa: CASSLGTNYRLAGEQFF; cdr3_nt: TGTGCCAGCAGTTTAGGGACAAACTACCGACTAGCCGGTGAGCAGTTCTTC
v_call: TRBV30; d_call: NA; j_call: TRBJ1-6; clone_size: NA; cdr3_aa: CAWRVAVNSPLHF; cdr3_nt: TGTGCCTGGAGAGTCGCTGTTAATTCACCCCTCCACTTT
v_call: TRBV29-1; d_call: NA; j_call: TRBJ2-2; clone_size: many; cdr3_aa: CSVAGYTGELFF; cdr3_nt: TGCAGCGTAGCGGGCTATACCGGGGAGCTGTTTTTT
v_call: TRBV29-1; d_call: TRBD2; j_call: TRBJ2-2; clone_size: many; cdr3_aa: CSVELAGVNGELFF; cdr3_nt: TGCAGCGTTGAACTAGCGGGAGTTAACGGGGAGCTGTTTTTT
v_call: TRBV7-8; d_call: TRBD1; j_call: TRBJ2-3; clone_size: few; cdr3_aa: CASSLPGQLPTDTQYF; cdr3_nt: TGTGCCAGCAGCTTACCGGGACAGCTACCCACAGATACGCAGTATTTT
v_call: TRBV7-9; d_call: NA; j_call: TRBJ2-4; clone_size: few; cdr3_aa: CASSLGGRAKNIQYF; cdr3_nt: TGTGCCAGCAGCTTAGGGGGGAGAGCCAAAAACATTCAGTACTTC
v_call: TRBV4-3; d_call: TRBD2; j_call: TRBJ2-1; clone_size: many; cdr3_aa: CASSQDGLAGNEQFF; cdr3_nt: TGCGCCAGCAGCCAAGATGGGCTAGCGGGGAATGAGCAGTTCTTC
v_call: TRBV20-1; d_call: TRBD2; j_call: TRBJ2-1; clone_size: many; cdr3_aa: CSARVGGTSGTQFF; cdr3_nt: TGCAGTGCTAGAGTAGGAGGGACTAGCGGTACACAGTTCTTC
v_call: TRBV4-3; d_call: NA; j_call: TRBJ2-1; clone_size: many; cdr3_aa: CASSQAPQVGGESGEQFF; cdr3_nt: TGCGCCAGCAGCCAAGCCCCCCAAGTAGGGGGAGAATCGGGTGAGCAGTTCTTC
v_call: TRBV4-3; d_call: NA; j_call: TRBJ2-4; clone_size: NA; cdr3_aa: CASSQDRQTKNIQYF; cdr3_nt: TGCGCCAGCAGCCAGGACAGACAGACCAAAAACATTCAGTACTTC
v_call: TRBV13; d_call: NA; j_call: TRBJ2-7; clone_size: many; cdr3_aa: CASSLSSTKNEQYF; cdr3_nt: TGTGCCAGCAGCCTCTCGTCGACGAAGAACGAGCAGTACTTC